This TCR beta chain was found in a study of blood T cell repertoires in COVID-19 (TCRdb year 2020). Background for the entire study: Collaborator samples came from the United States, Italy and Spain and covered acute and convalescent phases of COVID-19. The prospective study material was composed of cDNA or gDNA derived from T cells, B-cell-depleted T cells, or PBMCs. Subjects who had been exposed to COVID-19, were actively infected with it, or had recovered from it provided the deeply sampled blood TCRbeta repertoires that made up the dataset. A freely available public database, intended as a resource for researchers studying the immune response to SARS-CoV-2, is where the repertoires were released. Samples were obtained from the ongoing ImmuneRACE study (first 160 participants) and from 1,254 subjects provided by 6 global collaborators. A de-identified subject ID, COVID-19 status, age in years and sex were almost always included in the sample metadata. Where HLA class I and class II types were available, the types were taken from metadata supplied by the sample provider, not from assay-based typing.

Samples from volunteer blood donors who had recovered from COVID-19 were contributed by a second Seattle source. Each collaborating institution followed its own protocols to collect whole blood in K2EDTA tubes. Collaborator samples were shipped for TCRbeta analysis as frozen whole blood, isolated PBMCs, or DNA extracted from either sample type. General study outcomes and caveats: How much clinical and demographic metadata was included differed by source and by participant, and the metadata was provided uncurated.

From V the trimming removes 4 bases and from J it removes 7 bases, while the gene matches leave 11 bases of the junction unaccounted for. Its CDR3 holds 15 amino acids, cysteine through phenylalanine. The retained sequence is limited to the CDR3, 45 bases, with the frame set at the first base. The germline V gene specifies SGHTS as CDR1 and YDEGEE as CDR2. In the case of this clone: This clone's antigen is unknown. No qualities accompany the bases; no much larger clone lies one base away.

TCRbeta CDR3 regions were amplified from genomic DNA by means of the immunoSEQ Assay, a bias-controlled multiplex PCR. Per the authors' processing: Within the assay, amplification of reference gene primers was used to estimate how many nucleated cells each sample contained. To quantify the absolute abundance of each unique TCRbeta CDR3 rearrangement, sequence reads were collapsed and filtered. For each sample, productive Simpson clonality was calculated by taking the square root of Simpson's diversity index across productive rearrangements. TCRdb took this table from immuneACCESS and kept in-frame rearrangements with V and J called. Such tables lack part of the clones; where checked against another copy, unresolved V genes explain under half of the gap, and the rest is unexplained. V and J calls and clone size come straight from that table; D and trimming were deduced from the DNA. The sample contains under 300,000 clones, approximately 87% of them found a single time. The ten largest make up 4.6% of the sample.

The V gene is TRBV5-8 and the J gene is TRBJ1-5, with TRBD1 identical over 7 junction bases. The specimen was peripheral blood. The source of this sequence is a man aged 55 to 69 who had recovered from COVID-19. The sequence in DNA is TGTGCCAGCAGCGACCTGACAGGGTTTAACCAGCCCCAGCATTTT. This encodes CASSDLTGFNQPQHF.